This T cell receptor (beta chain) emerged from a study of T cell responses to AZD1222 COVID-19 vaccine (dated by TCRdb to the early 2020s). Broadly, across the study: A total of 233 trial participants underwent TCR sequencing, of whom around 210 had received two doses of AZD1222 and approximately 25 had received two doses of the MenACWY control vaccine. Trial participants were enrolled by age into subgroups of 18-55, 56-69 and 70-plus years, and around 140, 26 and 57 TCR-sequenced participants, respectively, were included in these subgroups.

The sample's time point label, decoded: about 28 days (+/-7) after the second vaccine dose. Because spike-specific TCR depth and breadth did not differ between the two schedules, AZD1222 recipients who got a second dose at roughly 4 weeks were pooled with those who got a second dose at roughly 12 weeks. Samples from vaccinated people were obtained from the UK trials COV001 and COV002, which included a single-blind randomized controlled phase 2/3 trial of AZD1222 (ChAdOx1 nCoV-19) in healthy adults. Trial participant PBMC samples were collected at day 0 and day 28 after the second dose for TCRbeta chain sequencing. The CDR3 regions of human TCRbeta chains were subjected to immunosequencing. The authors' pipeline ran thus. Repertoire TCRs were matched against a reference library of SARS-CoV-2-specific TCRs generated with the MIRA antigen-specificity platform. Breadth was defined as the fraction of unique TCRs that were SARS-CoV-2-associated. Depth was defined as the fraction of total T cells that were SARS-CoV-2-associated. Using the MIRA data, every spike-specific TCR was mapped to the spike region that the TCR reacted to and assigned to either a CD4 or a CD8 class. Log10-transformed breadth and depth values were compared by one-way ANOVA with Sidak's multiple comparisons tests. As stored in TCRdb, this immuneACCESS dataset retains in-frame rearrangements with V and J assigned. A fraction of the clones does not appear; measured against another copy, unresolved V genes explain less than half of the discrepancy, and the remainder lacks a known reason. The V and J calls and clone size are taken from that table; D and trimming were inferred from the DNA. Present in this sample are 15,000 to 20,000 clones, roughly 80% of which were seen just once. Roughly a fifth of the sample is in the top ten clones.

Overall results and qualifications from the work: Spike-specific TCR breadth and depth rose significantly after two AZD1222 doses compared with day 0 and with MenACWY recipients. Most participants were white British and females outnumbered males, and the authors suggested that clonal diversity may have been underestimated. The 56-69-year group was small, and its depth increase did not reach significance, likely because of low power. Vaccine-associated CD4 TCRs spanned the whole spike protein, with dominant responses in regions 160-218 and 743-854. Because no day 14 peak-response samples were available, the repertoires could be characterized only after the peak T cell response. Conclusions about previously exposed vaccinees are limited, since just a handful of AZD1222 recipients were seropositive for SARS-CoV-2 at baseline. Reportedly, close to half of the unique spike-specific TCRs recognized epitopes lying outside the regions that are mutated in the B.1.351 and B.1.1.7 variants.

Turning to this clone: Its binding antigen is unknown. Base quality data are lacking; no much larger clone is found one base away.

Sequencing was performed on peripheral blood, taken 28 days after the second AZD1222 dose. This clonotype originated in an adult who received the AZD1222 COVID-19 vaccine.

The CDR3 sequence is CASSLRGGAVEAFF. The bases read TGCGCCAGCAGCCTCCGAGGGGGGGCCGTTGAAGCTTTCTTT. The chain links TRBV4-1 with TRBJ1-1; the D gene is possibly TRBD1, with 6 bases matching. Trimming takes 4 bases from V and 7 bases from J, and the germline ends sit 16 bases apart. The germline V gene gives CDR1 as MGHRA and CDR2 as YSYEKL. Inclusive of the bounding cysteine and phenylalanine, the CDR3 is 14 residues long. Just CDR3 DNA is preserved here, 42 bases in frame from base 1.